A selection of T cell receptor beta chains follows, all from one sample in a study of molecular identifiers for immune sequencing clone quantification. Using its own MiXCR run on the PCR reads, TCRdb lists one record per CDR3 protein. Here the sample spans 250,000 to 400,000 distinct CDR3 sequences, roughly a fifth being singletons. Sequenced material: naive CD8+ T cells from blood, with Jurkat cell RNA spiked in. The receptor set was obtained from a human donor in good health. Some libraries in this study had Jurkat cell RNA spiked in. Both conserved end residues are part of each CDR3. A D gene is named only where the DNA matches it firmly. Only some rows state a clone size, as once, few, many or a class for expanded clones.

>TRBV13|TRBJ2-3|NA|NA
CASSLRSREADDTDTQYF
TGTGCCAGCAGCTTAAGGAGCCGCGAAGCCGACGACACAGATACGCAGTATTTT
>TRBV24-1|TRBJ2-1|NA|many
CATSDLVGQFF
TGTGCCACCAGTGATTTAGTGGGGCAGTTCTTC
>TRBV5-6|TRBJ2-2|NA|NA
CASSLTENPNTGELFF
TGTGCCAGCAGTCTTACAGAAAATCCGAACACCGGGGAGCTGTTTTTT
>TRBV6-2/TRBV6-3|TRBJ2-7|NA|many
CASSYGNYEQYF
TGTGCCAGCAGTTACGGGAACTACGAGCAGTACTTC
>TRBV7-9|TRBJ1-4|NA|many
CASSPRDPRIGEKLFF
TGTGCCAGCAGCCCGAGGGACCCACGAATCGGGGAAAAACTGTTTTTT
>TRBV9|TRBJ2-5|TRBD2|many
CASSSGLARQETQYF
TGTGCCAGCAGCTCCGGACTAGCGCGTCAAGAGACCCAGTACTTC
>TRBV2|TRBJ2-3|NA|many
CASSERTAITDTQYF
TGTGCCAGCAGTGAAAGGACAGCGATCACAGATACGCAGTATTTT
>TRBV10-2|TRBJ2-1|TRBD2|few
CASSESGVGLAGYNEQFF
TGCGCCAGCAGTGAGTCTGGGGTTGGGCTAGCGGGTTACAATGAGCAGTTCTTC
>TRBV7-9|TRBJ2-3|NA|many
CASSSPQTTTDTQYF
TGTGCCAGCAGCTCCCCGCAAACGACCACAGATACGCAGTATTTT
>TRBV6-5|TRBJ2-5|NA|many
CASSSPGWRDQYF
TGTGCCAGCAGTTCCCCGGGCTGGAGGGACCAGTACTTC
>TRBV7-9|TRBJ2-3|TRBD2|few
CASSSSGRPADTQYF
TGTGCCAGCAGCTCTAGCGGGAGACCCGCAGATACGCAGTATTTT
>TRBV6-5|TRBJ1-2|NA|many
CASSYSSGGLGYTF
TGTGCCAGCAGTTACTCGAGTGGAGGTTTGGGCTACACCTTC
>TRBV28|TRBJ1-1|NA|many
CASRYNWNTEAFF
TGTGCCAGCAGGTACAATTGGAACACTGAAGCTTTCTTT
>TRBV9|TRBJ2-2|NA|NA
CASSVSGTPGGSGELFF
TGTGCCAGCAGCGTATCCGGGACTCCAGGCGGTTCCGGGGAGCTGTTTTTT
>TRBV5-6|TRBJ1-1|NA|many
CASSPDREALVAEAFF
TGTGCCAGCAGCCCAGACCGTGAAGCACTAGTCGCTGAAGCTTTCTTT
>TRBV6-2/TRBV6-3|TRBJ1-5|TRBD1|NA
CASRHPGQGNQPQHF
TGTGCCAGCCGCCATCCGGGACAGGGAAATCAGCCCCAGCATTTT
>TRBV6-2/TRBV6-3|TRBJ2-1|TRBD2|NA
CASRATSADYYNEQFF
TGTGCCAGCAGAGCGACTAGCGCTGACTACTACAATGAGCAGTTCTTC
>TRBV20-1|TRBJ2-1|NA|NA
CSARDWASEAHNEQFF
TGCAGTGCTAGAGATTGGGCTAGCGAAGCCCACAATGAGCAGTTCTTC
>TRBV25-1|TRBJ1-1|TRBD1|NA
CASSPPRGRGTEAFF
TGTGCCAGCAGTCCACCCAGGGGGCGAGGGACTGAAGCTTTCTTT
>TRBV20-1|TRBJ1-1|NA|many
CSARDPGMAEAFF
TGCAGTGCTAGAGATCCAGGGATGGCTGAAGCTTTCTTT
>TRBV7-9|TRBJ2-3|NA|many
CASSLYQSADTQYF
TGTGCCAGCAGCTTATACCAGTCGGCAGATACGCAGTATTTT
>TRBV5-5|TRBJ2-4|NA|few
CASSPPPEGAKNIQYF
TGTGCCAGCAGCCCACCCCCCGAGGGGGCCAAAAACATTCAGTACTTC
>TRBV6-1|TRBJ2-7|NA|many
CASSVFSGTEDEQYF
TGTGCCAGCAGTGTCTTTTCCGGGACCGAGGACGAGCAGTACTTC
>TRBV7-9|TRBJ1-5|TRBD1|many
CASSLAPSGTGGQPQHF
TGTGCCAGCAGCTTAGCGCCCAGCGGGACAGGGGGTCAGCCCCAGCATTTT
>TRBV6-2/TRBV6-3|TRBJ2-1|NA|many
CATNPTSYNEQFF
TGTGCCACCAACCCGACTAGCTACAATGAGCAGTTCTTC
>TRBV5-4|TRBJ2-5|NA|many
CASSLAFGNQETQYF
TGTGCCAGCAGCTTGGCCTTTGGCAACCAAGAGACCCAGTACTTC
>TRBV27|TRBJ1-6|NA|many
CASSYRNVNSPLHF
TGTGCCAGCAGTTACAGGAATGTGAATTCACCCCTCCACTTT
>TRBV6-5|TRBJ2-3|NA|many
CASSPGYSDPTDTQYF
TGTGCCAGCAGTCCAGGGTACTCAGACCCCACAGATACGCAGTATTTT
>TRBV10-1|TRBJ2-7|NA|few
CASSVVWLTRLYEQYF
TGCGCCAGCAGTGTGGTGTGGTTGACTAGACTCTACGAGCAGTACTTC
>TRBV9|TRBJ2-7|NA|many
CASSLGTGYYEQYF
TGTGCCAGCAGCTTAGGGACCGGGTACTACGAGCAGTACTTC
>TRBV5-4|TRBJ1-1|NA|NA
CVSSLSHTEAFF
TGTGTCAGCAGCCTTTCCCACACTGAAGCTTTCTTT
>TRBV6-5|TRBJ2-3|NA|many
CASSYLGGADTQYF
TGTGCCAGCAGTTATCTAGGGGGTGCGGATACGCAGTATTTT
>TRBV30|TRBJ2-1|NA|many
CATDWGLYNEQFF
TGTGCTACAGATTGGGGTTTATACAATGAGCAGTTCTTC
>TRBV6-5|TRBJ1-2|NA|many
CASSYGGAEYGYTF
TGTGCCAGCAGTTACGGCGGGGCAGAATATGGCTACACCTTC
>TRBV4-1|TRBJ1-1|NA|many
CASSPNVAGPNTEAFF
TGCGCCAGCAGCCCAAATGTGGCAGGGCCGAACACTGAAGCTTTCTTT
>TRBV6-5|TRBJ1-5|NA|many
CASSYGPGQPQHF
TGTGCCAGCAGTTACGGGCCGGGTCAGCCCCAGCATTTT
>TRBV20-1|TRBJ2-7|TRBD2|NA
CSAPGLAGAHPTYEQYF
TGCAGTGCTCCGGGACTAGCGGGAGCCCATCCGACCTACGAGCAGTACTTC
>TRBV28|TRBJ1-5|NA|many
CASSFRGGLLSNQPQHF
TGTGCCAGCAGTTTTCGCGGGGGACTACTTAGCAATCAGCCCCAGCATTTT
>TRBV5-5|TRBJ2-3|NA|many
CASSLGGGFTDTQYF
TGTGCCAGCAGTTTAGGTGGGGGGTTCACAGATACGCAGTATTTT
>TRBV5-6|TRBJ1-6|NA|many
CASSLQQGPFSPLHF
TGTGCCAGCAGCTTGCAACAGGGTCCCTTTTCACCCCTCCACTTT